The 7 T cell receptor beta chains below come from one sample, sequenced in a study of cytomegalovirus exposure and HLA in healthy donors. Primers: 60 Vbeta forward and 13 Jbeta reverse. The table came from immunoSEQ multiplex PCR; TCRdb's copy has only in-frame clones and leaves some out. The repertoire holds about 130,000 clones, with roughly 70% as singletons. Sequencing was carried out using PBMCs. The origin of the receptors is a man aged 25 to 45 in good health and CMV-seronegative.

Remarks on this clone: One end of the junction fails to match germline, which may point to a read error. The chain couples TRBV7-9 to TRBJ2-2; 7 bases match TRBD2. CDR1 is SEHNR and CDR2 is FQNEAQ in the germline V gene (reference sequence). The CDR3 loop spans 16 amino acids. CDR3 bases: TGTTCCAGCAGCTTTGCCCGGGGGGCGAACACCGGGGAGCTGTTTTTT. Amino acids: CSSSFARGANTGELFF.

The V call is TRBV14, the J call TRBJ1-1, with D unresolved. The germline V and J ends were trimmed by 7 bases and 1 base, with 13 bases remaining between them. Germline V gene sequence: CDR1 SGHDN, CDR2 FVKESK. This CDR3 has 14 residues. CDR3 sequence (DNA): TGTGCCAGCACCTCATGGGCGGGGAACACTGAAGCTTTCTTT. Translated, it gives CASTSWAGNTEAFF.

This clone has a single count. The genes are TRBV27 and TRBJ2-6; a weak D match, TRBD1 (5 bases). The germline V gene has CDR1 MNHEY and CDR2 SMNVEV (reference sequence). The CDR3 totals 15 residues. V was trimmed by 0 bases and J by 4 bases, leaving 7 bases between them. The CDR3 DNA follows: TGTGCCAGCAGTTTATCAGGGGAAGGGGCCAACGTCCTGACTTTC. Residues: CASSLSGEGANVLTF.

The chain links TRBV2 to TRBJ1-2; 7 bases map to TRBD1. With 8 bases clipped from V and 0 bases from J, the junction kept 12 bases outside the gene matches. The germline CDR1 and CDR2 sequences are SNHLY and FYNNEI. The CDR3 length is 16 residues. CDR3 amino acids: CASLGTALNSNYGYTF. CDR3 in DNA: TGTGCCAGCCTCGGGACAGCCTTGAATTCTAACTATGGCTACACCTTC.

The V gene is TRBV6-1, the J gene TRBJ2-7, with 8 bases lining up with TRBD2. The ends lost 6 bases at V and 3 bases at J; junction bases unmatched: 4. In germline, CDR1 is MNHNS, CDR2 SASEGT. CDR3 length equals 13 residues. The CDR3 is CASSVLADYEQYF. For the CDR3, the DNA is TGTGCCAGCAGCGTACTAGCGGACTACGAGCAGTACTTC.

A few counts support this clone. The chain is built from TRBV2 and TRBJ2-7; TRBD1 matches 11 bases. The germline V gene encodes CDR1 SNHLY and CDR2 FYNNEI. The CDR3 is 14 amino acids. Germline trimming cut 8 bases from V and 2 bases from J; bases unmatched to any gene: 5. CDR3 sequence reads: CASGDRGVTYEQYF. CDR3 in DNA: TGTGCCAGCGGGGACAGGGGGGTTACCTACGAGCAGTACTTC.

This clone is large in the sample. The gene calls are TRBV5-1 and TRBJ2-6; TRBD2 is a possible D gene (6 bases). V was trimmed by 0 bases and J by 6 bases, leaving 13 bases between them. Germline V lookup: CDR1 SGHRS, CDR2 YFSETQ. CDR3 size: 16 residues. CDR3 nucleotide sequence: TGCGCCAGCAGCTTGGAGGCGGGGAAATCGGCCAACGTCCTGACTTTC. Translating it yields CASSLEAGKSANVLTF.